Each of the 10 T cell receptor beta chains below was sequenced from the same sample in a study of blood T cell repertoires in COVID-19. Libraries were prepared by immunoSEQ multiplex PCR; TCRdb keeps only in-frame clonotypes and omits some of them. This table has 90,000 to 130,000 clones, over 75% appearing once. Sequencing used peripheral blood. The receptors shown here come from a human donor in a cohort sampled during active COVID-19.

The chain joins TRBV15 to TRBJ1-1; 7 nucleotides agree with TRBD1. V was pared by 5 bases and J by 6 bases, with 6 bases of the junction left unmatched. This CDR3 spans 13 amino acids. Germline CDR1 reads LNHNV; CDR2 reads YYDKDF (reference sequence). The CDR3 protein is CATSSLGQSEAFF. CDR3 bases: TGTGCCACCAGCTCCCTGGGACAGTCTGAAGCTTTCTTT.

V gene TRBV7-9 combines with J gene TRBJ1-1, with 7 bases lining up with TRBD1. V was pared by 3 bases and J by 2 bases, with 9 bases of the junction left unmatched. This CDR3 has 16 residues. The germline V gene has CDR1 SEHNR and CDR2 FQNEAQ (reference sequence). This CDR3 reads CASSFTGAVPNTEAFF. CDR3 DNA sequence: TGTGCCAGCAGCTTCACAGGGGCCGTCCCTAACACTGAAGCTTTCTTT.

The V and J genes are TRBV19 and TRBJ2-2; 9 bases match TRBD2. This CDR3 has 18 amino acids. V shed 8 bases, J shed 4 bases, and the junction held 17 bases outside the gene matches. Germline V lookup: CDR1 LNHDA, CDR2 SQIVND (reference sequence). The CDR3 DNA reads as TGTGCCAGTCGTCCGATCCTTGGGTTAGCGGGAGCCACCGGGGAGCTGTTTTTT. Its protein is CASRPILGLAGATGELFF. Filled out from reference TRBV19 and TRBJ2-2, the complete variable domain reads DGGITQSPKYLFRKEGQNVTLSCEQNLNHDAMYWYRQDPGQGLRLIYYSQIVNDFQKGDIAEGYSVSREKKESFPLTVTSAQKNPTAFYLCASRPILGLAGATGELFFGEGSRLTVL.

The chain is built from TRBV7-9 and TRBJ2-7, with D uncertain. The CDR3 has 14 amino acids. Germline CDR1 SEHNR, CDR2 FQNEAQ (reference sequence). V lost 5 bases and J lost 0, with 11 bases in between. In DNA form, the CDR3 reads TGTGCCAGCAGCCCCCCGTCCCGCTCCTACGAGCAGTACTTC. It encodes CASSPPSRSYEQYF.

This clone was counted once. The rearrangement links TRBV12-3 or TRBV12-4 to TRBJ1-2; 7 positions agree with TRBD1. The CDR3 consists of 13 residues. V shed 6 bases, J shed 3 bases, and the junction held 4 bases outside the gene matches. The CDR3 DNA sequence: TGTGCCAGCAGCCCTGACAGGGACTATGGCTACACCTTC. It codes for CASSPDRDYGYTF.

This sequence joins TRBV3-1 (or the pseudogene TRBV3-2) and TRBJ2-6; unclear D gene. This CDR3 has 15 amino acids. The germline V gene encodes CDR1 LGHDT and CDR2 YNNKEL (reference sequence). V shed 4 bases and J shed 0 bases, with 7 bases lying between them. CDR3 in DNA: TGTGCCAGCAGCCCCAGCGACTCTGGGGCCAACGTCCTGACTTTC. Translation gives CASSPSDSGANVLTF.

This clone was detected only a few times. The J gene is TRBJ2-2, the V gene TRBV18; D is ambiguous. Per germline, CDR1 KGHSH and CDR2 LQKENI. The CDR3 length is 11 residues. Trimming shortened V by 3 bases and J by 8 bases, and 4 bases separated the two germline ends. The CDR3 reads CASSPSGELFF. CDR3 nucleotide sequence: TGTGCCAGCTCACCTTCGGGGGAGCTGTTTTTT.

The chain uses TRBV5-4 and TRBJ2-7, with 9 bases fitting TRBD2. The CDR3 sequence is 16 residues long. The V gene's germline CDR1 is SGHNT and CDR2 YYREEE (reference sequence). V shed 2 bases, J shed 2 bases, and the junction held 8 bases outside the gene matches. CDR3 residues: CASSLMLLAGAYEQYF. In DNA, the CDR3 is TGTGCCAGCAGCTTAATGTTACTAGCGGGTGCCTACGAGCAGTACTTC.

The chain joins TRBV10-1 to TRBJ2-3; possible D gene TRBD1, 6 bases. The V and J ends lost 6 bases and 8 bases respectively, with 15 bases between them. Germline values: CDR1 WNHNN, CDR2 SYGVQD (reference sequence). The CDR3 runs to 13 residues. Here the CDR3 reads CASSGDRRGTQYF. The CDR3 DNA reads TGCGCCAGCAGCGGTGACAGGCGTGGTACGCAGTATTTT.

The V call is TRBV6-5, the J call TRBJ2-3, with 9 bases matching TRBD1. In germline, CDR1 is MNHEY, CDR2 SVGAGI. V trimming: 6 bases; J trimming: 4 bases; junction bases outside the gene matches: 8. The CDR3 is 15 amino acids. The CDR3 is CASSLGYRGPDTQYF. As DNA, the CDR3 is TGTGCCAGCAGCCTGGGCTACAGGGGGCCAGATACGCAGTATTTT.